This entry concerns a single T cell receptor beta chain. Its antigen is still unknown. This specimen belongs to a study of healthy donors' naive CD4 and CD8 T cells. V lost 7 bases and J lost 3; bases outside the gene matches: 15. This CDR3 region has 16 residues. Germline loops: CDR1 SGHAT, CDR2 FQNNGV. Study results and caveats: Naive CD4+ and CD8+ cells reportedly differed in usage of most V and J genes. CDR3 charge plus V and J genes appeared to account for about 13% of CD4/CD8 variance.

Starting from around 500 ng of total RNA, TCR libraries were made with linear amplification. TCRdb used MiXCR to reprocess the reads, holding one entry per CDR3 protein. The data hold roughly 200,000 distinct CDR3 sequences, with over 60% observed a single time. This TCR derives from a pool of human donors in good health; the sample pools cells from several healthy donors. V usage is TRBV11-2 and J usage is TRBJ2-7; 7 bases agree with TRBD1. The sequenced material came from naive CD4+ and CD8+ T cells sorted from blood, pooled from several donors. The CDR3 sequence: CASKILTGTAFYEQYF. Here the CDR3 DNA reads TGTGCCAGCAAAATCTTGACAGGGACCGCCTTCTACGAGCAGTACTTC.